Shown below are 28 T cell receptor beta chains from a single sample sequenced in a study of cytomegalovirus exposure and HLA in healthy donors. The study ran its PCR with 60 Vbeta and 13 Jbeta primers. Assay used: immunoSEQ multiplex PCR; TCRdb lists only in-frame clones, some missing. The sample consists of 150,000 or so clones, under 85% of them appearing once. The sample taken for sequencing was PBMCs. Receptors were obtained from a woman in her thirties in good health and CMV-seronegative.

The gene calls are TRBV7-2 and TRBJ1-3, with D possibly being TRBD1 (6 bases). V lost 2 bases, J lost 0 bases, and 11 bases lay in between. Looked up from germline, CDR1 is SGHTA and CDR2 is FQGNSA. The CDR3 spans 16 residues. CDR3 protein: CASSLWGQHSGNTIYF. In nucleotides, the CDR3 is TGTGCCAGCAGCTTATGGGGGCAGCACTCTGGAAACACCATATATTTT.

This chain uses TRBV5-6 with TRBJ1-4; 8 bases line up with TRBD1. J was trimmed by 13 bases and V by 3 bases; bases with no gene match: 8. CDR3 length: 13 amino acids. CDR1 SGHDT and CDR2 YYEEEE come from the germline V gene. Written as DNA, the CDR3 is TGTGCCAGCAGCTACGGACAGGGCTATATACTGTTTTTT. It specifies CASSYGQGYILFF.

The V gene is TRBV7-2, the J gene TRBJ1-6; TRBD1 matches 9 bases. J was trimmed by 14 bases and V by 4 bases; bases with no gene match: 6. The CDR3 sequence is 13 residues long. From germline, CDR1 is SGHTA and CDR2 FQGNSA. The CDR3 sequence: CASSYDRGIALHF. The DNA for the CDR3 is TGTGCCAGCAGCTACGACAGGGGGATAGCCCTCCACTTT.

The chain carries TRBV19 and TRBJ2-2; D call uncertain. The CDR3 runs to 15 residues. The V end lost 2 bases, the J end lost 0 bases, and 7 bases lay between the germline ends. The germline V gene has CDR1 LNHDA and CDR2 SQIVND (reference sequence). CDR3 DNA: TGTGCCAGTAGTATACGCGGCCCGAACACCGGGGAGCTGTTTTTT. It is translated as CASSIRGPNTGELFF.

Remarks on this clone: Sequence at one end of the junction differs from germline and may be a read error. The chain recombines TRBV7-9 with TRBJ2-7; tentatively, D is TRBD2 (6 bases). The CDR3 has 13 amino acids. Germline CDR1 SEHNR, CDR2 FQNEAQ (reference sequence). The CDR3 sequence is CASSLARDSLAHF. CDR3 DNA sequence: TGTGCCAGCAGCTTAGCGCGGGACTCTCTCGCCCATTTC.

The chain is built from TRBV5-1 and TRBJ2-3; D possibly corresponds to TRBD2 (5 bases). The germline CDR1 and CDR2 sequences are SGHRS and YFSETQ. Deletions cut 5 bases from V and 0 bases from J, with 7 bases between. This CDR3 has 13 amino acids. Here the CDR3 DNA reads TGCGCCAGCAGGCCGGGGAGCACAGATACGCAGTATTTT. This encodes CASRPGSTDTQYF.

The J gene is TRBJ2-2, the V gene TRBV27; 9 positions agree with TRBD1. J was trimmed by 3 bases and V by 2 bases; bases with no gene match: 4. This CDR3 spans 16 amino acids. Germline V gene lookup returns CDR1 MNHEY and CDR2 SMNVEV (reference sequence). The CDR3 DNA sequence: TGTGCCAGCAGTTTAATTGGGACAGGGCACACCGGGGAGCTGTTTTTT. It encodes CASSLIGTGHTGELFF.

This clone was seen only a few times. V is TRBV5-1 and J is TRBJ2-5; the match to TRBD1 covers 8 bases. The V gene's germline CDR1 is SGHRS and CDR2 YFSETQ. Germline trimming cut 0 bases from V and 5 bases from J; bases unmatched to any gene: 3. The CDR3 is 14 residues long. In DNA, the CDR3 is TGCGCCAGCAGCTTGGCAGGGGGCTTGGAGACCCAGTACTTC. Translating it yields CASSLAGGLETQYF.

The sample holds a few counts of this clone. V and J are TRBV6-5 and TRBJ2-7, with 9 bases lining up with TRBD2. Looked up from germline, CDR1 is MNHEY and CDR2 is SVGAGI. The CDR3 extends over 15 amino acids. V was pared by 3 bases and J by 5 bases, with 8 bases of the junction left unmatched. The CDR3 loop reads CASSYLGLAIDEQYF. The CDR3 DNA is TGTGCCAGCAGTTATCTGGGACTAGCTATCGACGAGCAGTACTTC.

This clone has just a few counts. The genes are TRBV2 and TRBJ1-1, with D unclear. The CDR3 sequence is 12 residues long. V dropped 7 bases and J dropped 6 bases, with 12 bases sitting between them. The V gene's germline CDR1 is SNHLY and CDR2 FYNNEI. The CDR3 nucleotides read TGTGCCAGCAAAGTGGAGAGCCCTGAAGCTTTCTTT. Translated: CASKVESPEAFF.

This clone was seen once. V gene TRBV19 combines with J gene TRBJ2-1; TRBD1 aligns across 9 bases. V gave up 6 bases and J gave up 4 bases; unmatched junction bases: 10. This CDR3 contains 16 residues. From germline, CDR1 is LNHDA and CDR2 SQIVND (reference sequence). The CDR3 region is CASSPKDRGRYNEQFF. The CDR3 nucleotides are TGTGCCAGTAGCCCCAAGGACAGGGGCAGGTACAATGAGCAGTTCTTC.

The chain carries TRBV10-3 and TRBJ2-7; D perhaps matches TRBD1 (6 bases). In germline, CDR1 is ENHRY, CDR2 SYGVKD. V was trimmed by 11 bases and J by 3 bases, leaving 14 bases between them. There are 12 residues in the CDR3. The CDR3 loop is CAGGTGHYEQYF. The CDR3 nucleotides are TGTGCCGGGGGAACAGGGCACTACGAGCAGTACTTC.

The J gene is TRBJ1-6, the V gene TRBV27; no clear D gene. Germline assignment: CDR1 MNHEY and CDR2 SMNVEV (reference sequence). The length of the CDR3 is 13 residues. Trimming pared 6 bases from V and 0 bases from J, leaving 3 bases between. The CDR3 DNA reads TGTGCCAGCAGGAGCTCCTATAATTCACCCCTCCACTTT. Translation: CASRSSYNSPLHF.

The CDR3 is CASSPRSYLGQETQYF. The CDR3, as DNA: TGTGCCAGCTCACCACGGTCCTACCTCGGCCAAGAGACCCAGTACTTC. V gene TRBV18 combines with J gene TRBJ2-5; D ambiguous. Germline-derived CDR1 and CDR2 are KGHSH and LQKENI. The length of the CDR3 is 16 residues. Trimming removed 1 base from V and 1 base from J, with 13 bases in between.

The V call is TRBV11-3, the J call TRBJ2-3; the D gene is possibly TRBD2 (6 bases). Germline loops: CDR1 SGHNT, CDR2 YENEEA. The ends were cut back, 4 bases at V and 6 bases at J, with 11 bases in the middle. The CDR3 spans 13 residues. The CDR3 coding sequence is TGTGCCAGCAGCTCCTTCGGAGGGGATACGCAGTATTTT. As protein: CASSSFGGDTQYF.

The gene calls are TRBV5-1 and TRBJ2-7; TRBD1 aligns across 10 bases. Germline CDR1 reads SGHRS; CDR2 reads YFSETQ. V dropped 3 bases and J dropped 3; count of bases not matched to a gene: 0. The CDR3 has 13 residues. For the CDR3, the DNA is TGCGCCAGCAGCTGGACAGGGGGCTACGAGCAGTACTTC. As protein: CASSWTGGYEQYF.

DNA for the CDR3: TGTGCCTGGAGTCGACAGAACACTGAAGCTTTCTTT. This sequence encodes CAWSRQNTEAFF. V usage is TRBV30 and J usage is TRBJ1-1; D not certain. Germline CDR1 GTSNPN, CDR2 SVGIG (reference sequence). Between the trimmed V and J ends, which lost 2 bases and 1 base, there was a span of 5 bases. This CDR3 is built from 12 residues. Based on the CDR3 plus reference TRBV30 and TRBJ1-1, the full variable domain is SQTIHQWPATLVQPVGSPLSLECTVEGTSNPNLYWYRQAAGRGLQLLFYSVGIGQISSEVPQNLSASRPQDRQFILSSKKLLLSDSGFYLCAWSRQNTEAFFGQGTRLTVV.

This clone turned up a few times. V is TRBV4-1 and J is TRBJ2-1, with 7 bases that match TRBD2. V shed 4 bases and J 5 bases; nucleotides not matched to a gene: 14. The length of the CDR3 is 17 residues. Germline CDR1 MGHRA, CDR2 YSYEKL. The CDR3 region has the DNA TGCGCCAGCAGCCCTTTCTTAGCGGGCCCTTTGGACAATGAGCAGTTCTTC. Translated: CASSPFLAGPLDNEQFF.

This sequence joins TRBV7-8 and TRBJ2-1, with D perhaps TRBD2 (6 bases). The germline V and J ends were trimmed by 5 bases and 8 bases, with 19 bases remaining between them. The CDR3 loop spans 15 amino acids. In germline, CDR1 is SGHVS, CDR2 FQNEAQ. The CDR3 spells CASSPEGREVDEQFF. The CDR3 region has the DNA TGTGCCAGCAGCCCGGAGGGCAGGGAGGTCGATGAGCAGTTCTTC.

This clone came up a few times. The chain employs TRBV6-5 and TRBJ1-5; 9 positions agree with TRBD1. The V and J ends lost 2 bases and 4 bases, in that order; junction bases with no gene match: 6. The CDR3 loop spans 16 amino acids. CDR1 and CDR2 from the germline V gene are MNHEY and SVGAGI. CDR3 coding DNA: TGTGCCAGCAGTTACGTTCGGGACAGGGCTAATCAGCCCCAGCATTTT. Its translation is CASSYVRDRANQPQHF.

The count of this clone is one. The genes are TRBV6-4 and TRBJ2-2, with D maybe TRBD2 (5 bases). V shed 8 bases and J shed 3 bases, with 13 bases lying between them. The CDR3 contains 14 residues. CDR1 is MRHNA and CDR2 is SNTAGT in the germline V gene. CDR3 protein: CASESGDHTGELFF. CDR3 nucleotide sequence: TGTGCCAGCGAGAGCGGTGATCACACCGGGGAGCTGTTTTTT.

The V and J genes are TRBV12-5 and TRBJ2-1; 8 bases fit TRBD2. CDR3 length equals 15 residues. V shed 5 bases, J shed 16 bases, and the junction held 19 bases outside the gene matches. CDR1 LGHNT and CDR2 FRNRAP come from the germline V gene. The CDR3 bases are TGTGCTAGTGGTGCTGAGACAGGTCTCGGCGGGGGGCACTTCTTC. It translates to CASGAETGLGGGHFF.

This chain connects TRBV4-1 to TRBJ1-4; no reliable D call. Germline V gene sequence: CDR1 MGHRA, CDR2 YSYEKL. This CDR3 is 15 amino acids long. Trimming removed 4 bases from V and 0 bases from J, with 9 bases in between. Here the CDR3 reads CASSLTWSTNEKLFF. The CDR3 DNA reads TGCGCCAGCAGCCTCACATGGTCAACTAATGAAAAACTGTTTTTT.

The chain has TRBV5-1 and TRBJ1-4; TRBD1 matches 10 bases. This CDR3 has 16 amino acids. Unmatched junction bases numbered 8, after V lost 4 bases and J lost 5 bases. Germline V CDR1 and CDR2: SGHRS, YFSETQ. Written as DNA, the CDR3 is TGCGCCAGCAGCCCCCGGGGGGACAGGGGAAATGAAAAACTGTTTTTT. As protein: CASSPRGDRGNEKLFF.

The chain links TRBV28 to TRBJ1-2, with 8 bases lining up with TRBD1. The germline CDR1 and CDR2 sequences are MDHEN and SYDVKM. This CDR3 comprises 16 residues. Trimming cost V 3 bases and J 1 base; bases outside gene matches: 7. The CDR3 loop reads CASSFPPTGGNYGYTF. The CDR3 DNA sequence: TGTGCCAGCAGTTTCCCCCCAACAGGGGGTAACTATGGCTACACCTTC.

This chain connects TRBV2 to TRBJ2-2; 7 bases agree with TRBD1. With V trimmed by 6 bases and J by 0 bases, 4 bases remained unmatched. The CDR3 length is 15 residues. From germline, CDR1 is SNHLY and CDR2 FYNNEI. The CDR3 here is CASRFDRANTGELFF. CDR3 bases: TGTGCCAGCAGATTCGACAGGGCGAACACCGGGGAGCTGTTTTTT.

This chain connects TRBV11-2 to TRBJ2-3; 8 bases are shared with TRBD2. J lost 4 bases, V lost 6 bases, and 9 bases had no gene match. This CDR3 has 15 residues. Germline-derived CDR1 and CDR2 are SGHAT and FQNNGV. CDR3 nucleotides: TGTGCCAGCAGAGTCCCGGGACTAGTCTCAGATACGCAGTATTTT. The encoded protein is CASRVPGLVSDTQYF.

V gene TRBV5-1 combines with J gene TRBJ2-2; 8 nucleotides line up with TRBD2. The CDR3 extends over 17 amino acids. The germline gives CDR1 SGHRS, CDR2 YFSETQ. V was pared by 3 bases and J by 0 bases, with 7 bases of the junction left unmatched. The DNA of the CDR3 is TGCGCCAGCAGCTCTCCTCGGGGGGGCTCGAACACCGGGGAGCTGTTTTTT. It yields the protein CASSSPRGGSNTGELFF. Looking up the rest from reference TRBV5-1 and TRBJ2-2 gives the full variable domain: KAGVTQTPRYLIKTRGQQVTLSCSPISGHRSVSWYQQTPGQGLQFLFEYFSETQRNKGNFPGRFSGRQFSNSRSEMNVSTLELGDSALYLCASSSPRGGSNTGELFFGEGSRLTVL.